This T cell receptor (beta chain) was captured by sequencing in a study of T cell changes during pregnancy in multiple sclerosis. Assay: immunoSEQ multiplex PCR; the TCRdb copy retains only in-frame clones and omits some. The data contain around 50,000 clones, around 93% of them singletons. Trimming removed 5 bases from V and 0 bases from J, with 14 bases in between. This CDR3 has 15 amino acids. The germline V gene encodes CDR1 SGHVS and CDR2 FQNEAQ. The chain carries TRBV7-8 and TRBJ2-7; maybe TRBD1 (5 bases). This TCR came from a female donor in good health, enrolled as a control in a pregnancy study. The sample consisted of CD4+ T cells from peripheral blood mononuclear cells, taken after pregnancy. CDR3 coding DNA: TGTGCCAGCAGCGCTCCAGGGTTGTCCTCCTACGAGCAGTACTTC. It translates to CASSAPGLSSYEQYF.